What follows are 15 T cell receptor beta chains derived from one specimen sequenced in a study of T cell changes during pregnancy in multiple sclerosis. Sequencing used immunoSEQ multiplex PCR; TCRdb keeps in-frame clones, though not all of them. The sample includes about 15,000 clones, 80% to 90% seen only once; the top ten take about 20%. The sample in question was CD8+ T cells from peripheral blood mononuclear cells, obtained in the first trimester of pregnancy. These receptors came from a female donor with multiple sclerosis, enrolled in a pregnancy study.

The chain has TRBV9 and TRBJ2-5; 8 nucleotides agree with TRBD2. From germline, CDR1 is SGDLS and CDR2 YYNGEE. The length of the CDR3 is 16 residues. The ends lost 0 bases at V and 3 bases at J; junction bases unmatched: 7. In nucleotides, the CDR3 is TGTGCCAGCAGCGTAGGGACTAGCAGCCTAGAAGAGACCCAGTACTTC. Protein sequence: CASSVGTSSLEETQYF.

The V gene is TRBV27, the J gene TRBJ1-2; no clear D gene. V lost 2 bases and J 2 bases, leaving 6 bases between the germline ends. Looked up from germline, CDR1 is MNHEY and CDR2 is SMNVEV (reference sequence). The CDR3 has 13 amino acids. In DNA form, the CDR3 reads TGTGCCAGCAGTTTAGCCCAGAACTATGGCTACACCTTC. Amino acids: CASSLAQNYGYTF.

CDR3 DNA: TGTGCCAGCAGCTTAGCGTACAAGGAGACTAGCGGGGCGGCTACGCAGTATTTT. It codes for CASSLAYKETSGAATQYF. The chain combines TRBV7-8 with TRBJ2-3, with 11 bases lining up with TRBD2. V lost 0 bases and J lost 8; bases outside the gene matches: 13. Germline CDR1 and CDR2: SGHVS and FQNEAQ. The CDR3 contains 18 residues.

The V gene is TRBV5-4, the J gene TRBJ2-2, with TRBD1 matching over 7 bases. Germline V gene sequence: CDR1 SGHNT, CDR2 YYREEE (reference sequence). V lost 4 bases and J lost 0; bases outside the gene matches: 6. The CDR3 is made up of 16 amino acids. The CDR3 spells CASSQKDRANTGELFF. As DNA, the CDR3 is TGTGCCAGCAGCCAAAAAGACAGGGCGAACACCGGGGAGCTGTTTTTT. The full variable domain, with the rest looked up from reference TRBV5-4 and TRBJ2-2, is ETGVTQSPTHLIKTRGQQVTLRCSSQSGHNTVSWYQQALGQGPQFIFQYYREEENGRGNFPPRFSGLQFPNYSSELNVNALELDDSALYLCASSQKDRANTGELFFGEGSRLTVL.

The CDR3 DNA sequence: TGTGCCAGCAGTGAGAACAGGGTCCGCACTGAAGCTTTCTTT. Amino acids: CASSENRVRTEAFF. The chain is built from TRBV6-1 and TRBJ1-1; possibly TRBD1 for D (6 bases). V was clipped by 3 bases and J by 4 bases, with 12 bases between them. CDR3 length: 14 residues. Germline V gives CDR1 MNHNS, CDR2 SASEGT.

The chain carries TRBV9 and TRBJ2-3; D unclear. Germline V gives CDR1 SGDLS, CDR2 YYNGEE. V was cut by 5 bases and J by 1 base, with 8 bases left in between. This CDR3 has 13 residues. For the CDR3, the DNA is TGTGCCAGCAGTGCGGCTGGCACAGATACGCAGTATTTT. It codes for CASSAAGTDTQYF.

The V call is TRBV5-1, the J call TRBJ2-1, with 11 bases aligning to TRBD2. The CDR3 is 16 amino acids. V gave up 1 base and J gave up 8 bases; unmatched junction bases: 8. Germline CDR1 is SGHRS and CDR2 is YFSETQ. In DNA, the CDR3 is TGCGCCAGCAGCTTGCTAGCGGGAGGCCTCGGGGATGAGCAGTTCTTC. Its protein is CASSLLAGGLGDEQFF.

The chain carries TRBV6-5 and TRBJ2-7; no reliable D call. V was pared by 0 bases and J by 6 bases, with 12 bases between. The CDR3 runs 14 residues. Germline values: CDR1 MNHEY, CDR2 SVGAGI. The CDR3 sequence is CASSYSSSLSEQYF. The DNA for the CDR3 is TGTGCCAGCAGTTACTCGAGTAGTCTCTCCGAGCAGTACTTC.

A few counts support this clone. V and J are TRBV7-8 and TRBJ1-5, with TRBD1 identical over 7 bases. Trimming cost V 5 bases and J 4 bases; bases outside gene matches: 11. The CDR3 has 16 amino acids. CDR1 is SGHVS, CDR2 FQNEAQ, per germline. The CDR3 DNA follows: TGTGCCAGCAGCCCGTTGGCCGGGACAGATAATCAGCCCCAGCATTTT. It specifies CASSPLAGTDNQPQHF.

CDR3 sequence reads: CASSVDTGSVEKLFF. The DNA of the CDR3 is TGTGCCAGCAGCGTAGATACAGGGTCTGTTGAAAAACTGTTTTTT. The chain has TRBV9 and TRBJ1-4, with a possible D match to TRBD1 (6 bases). The V end was cut by 0 bases, the J end by 7 bases, with 13 bases between. Germline lookup yields CDR1 SGDLS and CDR2 YYNGEE. There are 15 residues in the CDR3. The variable domain in full, completed from reference TRBV9 and TRBJ1-4, reads DSGVTQTPKHLITATGQRVTLRCSPRSGDLSVYWYQQSLDQGLQFLIQYYNGEERAKGNILERFSAQQFPDLHSELNLSSLELGDSALYFCASSVDTGSVEKLFFGSGTQLSVL.

This chain connects TRBV6-5 to TRBJ1-1; D unresolved. Germline CDR1 and CDR2: MNHEY and SVGAGI. V was clipped by 5 bases and J by 1 base, with 11 bases between them. This CDR3 spans 14 amino acids. CDR3 sequence (DNA): TGTGCCAGCAGTAGCCAACAGACGAACACTGAAGCTTTCTTT. Translating it yields CASSSQQTNTEAFF.

As DNA, the CDR3 is TGTGCCAGCAGTTCGGACAGGGCAGAGACGGATACGCAGTATTTT. Protein: CASSSDRAETDTQYF. The chain links TRBV6-5 to TRBJ2-3; 8 bases align to TRBD1. The CDR3 loop spans 15 amino acids. The germline V gene encodes CDR1 MNHEY and CDR2 SVGAGI. V was clipped by 4 bases and J by 6 bases; unmatched bases: 9.

This sequence joins TRBV9 and TRBJ2-7; 11 bases agree with TRBD2. Germline V lookup: CDR1 SGDLS, CDR2 YYNGEE. The ends lost 0 bases at V and 3 bases at J; junction bases unmatched: 5. CDR3 length: 16 amino acids. CDR3 in DNA: TGTGCCAGCAGCGTAGGACTAGCGGGAAGCAACTACGAGCAGTACTTC. As protein: CASSVGLAGSNYEQYF.

The rearrangement uses TRBV5-6 and TRBJ1-1; 10 nucleotides align to TRBD1. Germline CDR1 reads SGHDT; CDR2 reads YYEEEE. The CDR3 loop spans 13 amino acids. Trimming at V came to 2 bases and at J to 6 bases, leaving 1 base not matched to a gene. The CDR3 DNA follows: TGTGCCAGCAGCTTTGGGACAGGGGCTGAAGCTTTCTTT. It specifies CASSFGTGAEAFF.

Only a few counts were recorded for this clone. The CDR3 protein is CASSRRTGTINYGYTF. The CDR3 coding sequence is TGTGCCAGCAGCCGACGGACAGGGACCATTAACTATGGCTACACCTTC. The rearrangement uses TRBV28 and TRBJ1-2; TRBD1 matches 8 bases. With V trimmed by 6 bases and J by 1 base, 10 bases remained unmatched. CDR3 length equals 16 residues. Germline V lookup: CDR1 MDHEN, CDR2 SYDVKM.